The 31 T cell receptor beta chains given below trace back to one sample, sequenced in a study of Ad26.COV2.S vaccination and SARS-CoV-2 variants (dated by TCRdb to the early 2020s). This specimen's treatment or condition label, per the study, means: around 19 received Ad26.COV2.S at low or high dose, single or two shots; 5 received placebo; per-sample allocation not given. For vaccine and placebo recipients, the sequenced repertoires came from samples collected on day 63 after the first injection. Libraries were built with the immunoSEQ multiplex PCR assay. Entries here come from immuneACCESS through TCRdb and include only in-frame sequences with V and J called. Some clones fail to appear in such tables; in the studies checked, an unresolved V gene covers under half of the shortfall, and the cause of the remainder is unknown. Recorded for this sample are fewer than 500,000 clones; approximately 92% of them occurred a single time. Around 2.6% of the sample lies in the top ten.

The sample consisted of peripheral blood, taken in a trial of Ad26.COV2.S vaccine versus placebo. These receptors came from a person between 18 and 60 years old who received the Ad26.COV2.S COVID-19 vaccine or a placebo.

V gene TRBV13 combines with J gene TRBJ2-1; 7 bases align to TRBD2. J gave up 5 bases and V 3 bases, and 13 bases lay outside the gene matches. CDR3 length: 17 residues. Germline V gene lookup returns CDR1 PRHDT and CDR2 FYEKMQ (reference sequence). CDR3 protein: CASSLASGASFNNEQFF. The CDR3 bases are TGTGCCAGCAGCTTGGCCAGCGGGGCGTCGTTTAACAATGAGCAGTTCTTC. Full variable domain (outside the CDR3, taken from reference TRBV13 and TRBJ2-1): AAGVIQSPRHLIKEKRETATLKCYPIPRHDTVYWYQQGPGQDPQFLISFYEKMQSDKGSIPDRFSAQQFSDYHSELNMSSLELGDSALYFCASSLASGASFNNEQFFGPGTRLTVL.

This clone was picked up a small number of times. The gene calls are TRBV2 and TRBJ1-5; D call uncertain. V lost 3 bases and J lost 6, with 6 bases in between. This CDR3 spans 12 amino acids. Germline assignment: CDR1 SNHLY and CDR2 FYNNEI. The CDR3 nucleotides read TGTGCCAGCAGTGAGGGAGCTCAGCCCCAGCATTTT. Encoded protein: CASSEGAQPQHF.

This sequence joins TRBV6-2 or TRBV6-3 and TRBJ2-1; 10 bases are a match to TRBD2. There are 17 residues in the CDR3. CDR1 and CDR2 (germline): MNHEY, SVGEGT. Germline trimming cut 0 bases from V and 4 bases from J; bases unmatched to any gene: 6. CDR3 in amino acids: CASSYSLAGEGYNEQFF. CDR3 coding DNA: TGTGCCAGCAGTTACTCGCTAGCGGGAGAAGGTTACAATGAGCAGTTCTTC.

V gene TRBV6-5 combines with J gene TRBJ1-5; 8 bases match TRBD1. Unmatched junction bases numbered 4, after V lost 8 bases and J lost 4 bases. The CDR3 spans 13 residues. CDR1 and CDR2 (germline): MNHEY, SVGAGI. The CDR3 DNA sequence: TGTGCCAGCCGGACAGGGTTTAATCAGCCCCAGCATTTT. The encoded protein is CASRTGFNQPQHF.

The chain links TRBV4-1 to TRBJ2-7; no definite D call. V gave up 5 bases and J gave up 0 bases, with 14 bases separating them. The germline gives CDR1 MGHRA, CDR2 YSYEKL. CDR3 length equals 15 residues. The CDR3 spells CASSIGPSSSYEQYV. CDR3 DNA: TGCGCCAGCAGCATAGGACCTTCCAGCTCCTACGAGCAGTACGTC.

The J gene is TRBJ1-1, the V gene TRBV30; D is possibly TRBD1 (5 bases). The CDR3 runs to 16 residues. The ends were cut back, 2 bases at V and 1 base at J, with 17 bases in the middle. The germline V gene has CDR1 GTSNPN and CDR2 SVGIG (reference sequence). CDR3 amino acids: CAWSPPWGPRNTEAFF. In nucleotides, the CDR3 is TGTGCCTGGAGTCCGCCTTGGGGACCGCGGAACACTGAAGCTTTCTTT.

The CDR3, as DNA: TGCGCCAGCAGCTTCCAGACGGGGATCATGAACACTGAAGCTTTCTTT. Translating gives CASSFQTGIMNTEAFF. This chain joins TRBV5-1 and TRBJ1-1; D gene uncertain. The CDR3 contains 16 residues. Germline loops: CDR1 SGHRS, CDR2 YFSETQ. V was clipped by 2 bases and J by 0 bases, with 14 bases between them. The full variable domain, completed using reference TRBV5-1 and TRBJ1-1, is KAGVTQTPRYLIKTRGQQVTLSCSPISGHRSVSWYQQTPGQGLQFLFEYFSETQRNKGNFPGRFSGRQFSNSRSEMNVSTLELGDSALYLCASSFQTGIMNTEAFFGQGTRLTVV.

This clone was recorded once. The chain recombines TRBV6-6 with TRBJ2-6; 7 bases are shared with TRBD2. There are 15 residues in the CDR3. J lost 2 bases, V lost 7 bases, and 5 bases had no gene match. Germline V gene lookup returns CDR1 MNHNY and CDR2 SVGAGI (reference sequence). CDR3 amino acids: CASTRREAGANVLTF. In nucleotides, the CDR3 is TGTGCCAGCACCCGCCGGGAGGCTGGGGCCAACGTCCTGACTTTC.

For the CDR3, the DNA is TGCGCCAGCAGCGCCGGGACAGAAAATGAAAAACTGTTTTTT. Amino acid sequence: CASSAGTENEKLFF. The chain carries TRBV5-1 and TRBJ1-4, with 7 bases fitting TRBD1. V lost 4 bases, J lost 5 bases, and 5 bases stayed unmatched. Germline loops: CDR1 SGHRS, CDR2 YFSETQ. The CDR3 is 14 residues long.

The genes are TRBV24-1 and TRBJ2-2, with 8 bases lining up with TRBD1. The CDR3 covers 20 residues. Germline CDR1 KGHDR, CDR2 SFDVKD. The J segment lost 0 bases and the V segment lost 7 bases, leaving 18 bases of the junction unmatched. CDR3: CATRAKPGTGDRSNTGELFF. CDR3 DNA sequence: TGTGCCACCAGAGCAAAGCCCGGGACAGGAGACAGATCGAACACCGGGGAGCTGTTTTTT.

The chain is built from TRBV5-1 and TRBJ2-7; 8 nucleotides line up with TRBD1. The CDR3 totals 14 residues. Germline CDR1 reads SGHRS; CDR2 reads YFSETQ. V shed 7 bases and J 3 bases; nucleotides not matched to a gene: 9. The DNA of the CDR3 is TGCGCCAGCGGACGGACAGGGTTTAGCTACGAGCAGTACTTC. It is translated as CASGRTGFSYEQYF.

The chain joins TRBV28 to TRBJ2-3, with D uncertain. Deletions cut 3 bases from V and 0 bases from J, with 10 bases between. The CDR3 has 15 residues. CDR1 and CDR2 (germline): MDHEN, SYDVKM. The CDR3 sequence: CASSLAPASTDTQYF. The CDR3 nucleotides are TGTGCCAGCAGTTTGGCCCCAGCTAGCACAGATACGCAGTATTTT.

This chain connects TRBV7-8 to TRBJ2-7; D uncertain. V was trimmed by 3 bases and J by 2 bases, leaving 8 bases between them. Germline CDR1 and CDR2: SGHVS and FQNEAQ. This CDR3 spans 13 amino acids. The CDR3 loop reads CASSLGHTYEQYV. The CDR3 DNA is TGTGCCAGCAGCTTGGGCCATACCTACGAGCAGTACGTC.

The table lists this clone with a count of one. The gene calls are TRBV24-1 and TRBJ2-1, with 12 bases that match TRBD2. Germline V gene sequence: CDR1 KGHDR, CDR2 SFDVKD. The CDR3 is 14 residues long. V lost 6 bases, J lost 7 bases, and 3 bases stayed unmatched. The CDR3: CATSLAGGSNEQFF. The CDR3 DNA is TGTGCCACCAGTCTAGCGGGAGGGTCTAATGAGCAGTTCTTC.

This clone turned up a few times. CDR3 sequence (DNA): TGTGCCAGCAGCGGGGTGGGGGGCTTGAAAGGCGTCGGCTACACCTTC. Translated, it gives CASSGVGGLKGVGYTF. V usage is TRBV2 and J usage is TRBJ1-2; D perhaps matches TRBD1 (6 bases). Deletions cut 6 bases from V and 8 bases from J, with 25 bases between. Germline lookup yields CDR1 SNHLY and CDR2 FYNNEI. This CDR3 has 16 residues.

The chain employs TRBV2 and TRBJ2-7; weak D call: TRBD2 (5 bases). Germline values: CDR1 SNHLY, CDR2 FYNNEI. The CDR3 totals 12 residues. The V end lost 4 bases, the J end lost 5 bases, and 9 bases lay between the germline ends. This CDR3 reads CASSVLVNEQYV. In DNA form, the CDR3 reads TGTGCCAGCAGTGTACTAGTCAACGAGCAGTACGTC.

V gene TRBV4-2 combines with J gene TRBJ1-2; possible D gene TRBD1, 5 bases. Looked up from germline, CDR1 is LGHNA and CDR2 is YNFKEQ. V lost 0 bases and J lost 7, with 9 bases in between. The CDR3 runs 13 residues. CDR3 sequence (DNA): TGTGCCAGCAGCCAAGACAGGGTAGGTGGCTACACCTTC. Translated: CASSQDRVGGYTF.

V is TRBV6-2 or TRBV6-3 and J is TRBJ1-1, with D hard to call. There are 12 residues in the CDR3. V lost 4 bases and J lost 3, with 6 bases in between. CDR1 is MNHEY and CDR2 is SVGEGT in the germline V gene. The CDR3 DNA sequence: TGTGCCAGCAGTTTCGGTTACACTGAAGCTTTCTTT. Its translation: CASSFGYTEAFF.

CDR3 sequence (DNA): TGCGCCAGCAGCTTGGCCCCACACGTTAACTATGGCTACACCTTC. Its protein product is CASSLAPHVNYGYTF. This sequence joins TRBV5-1 and TRBJ1-2; D unclear. The germline V and J ends were trimmed by 0 bases and 1 base, with 10 bases remaining between them. This CDR3 has 15 amino acids. Germline-derived CDR1 and CDR2 are SGHRS and YFSETQ.

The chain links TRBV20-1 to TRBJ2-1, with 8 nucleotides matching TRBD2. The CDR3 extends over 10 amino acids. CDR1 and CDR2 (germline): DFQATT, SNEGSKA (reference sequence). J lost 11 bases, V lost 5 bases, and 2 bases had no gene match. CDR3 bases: TGCAGTGCTCAGCGGGGGAAGCAGTTCTTC. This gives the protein CSAQRGKQFF.

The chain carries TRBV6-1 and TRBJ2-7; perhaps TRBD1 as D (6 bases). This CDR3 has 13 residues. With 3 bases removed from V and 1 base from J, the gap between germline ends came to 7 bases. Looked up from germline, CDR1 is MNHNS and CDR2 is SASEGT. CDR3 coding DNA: TGTGCCAGCAGTGAGAGGGGGTCCTACGAGCAGTACTTC. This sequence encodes CASSERGSYEQYF.

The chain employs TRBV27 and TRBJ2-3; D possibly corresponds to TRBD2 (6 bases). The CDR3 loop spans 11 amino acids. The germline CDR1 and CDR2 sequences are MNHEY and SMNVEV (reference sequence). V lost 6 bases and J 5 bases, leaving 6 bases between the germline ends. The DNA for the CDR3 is TGTGCCAGCAGGGGGGGAGATACGCAGTATTTT. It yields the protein CASRGGDTQYF.

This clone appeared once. The CDR3 DNA is TGTGCCAGCAGCCGCCGGGGGGACTCTCGCACAGATACGCAGTATTTT. Translation: CASSRRGDSRTDTQYF. V and J are TRBV9 and TRBJ2-3, with 7 bases lining up with TRBD2. Germline assignment: CDR1 SGDLS and CDR2 YYNGEE. With V trimmed by 4 bases and J by 1 base, 9 bases remained unmatched. The CDR3 has 16 amino acids.

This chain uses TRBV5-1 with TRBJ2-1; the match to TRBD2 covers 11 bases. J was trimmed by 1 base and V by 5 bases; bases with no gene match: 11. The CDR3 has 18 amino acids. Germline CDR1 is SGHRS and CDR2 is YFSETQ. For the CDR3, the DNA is TGCGCCAGCAGTCTCCTAGCGGGGGGCGCTCTATCCTACAATGAGCAGTTCTTC. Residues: CASSLLAGGALSYNEQFF.

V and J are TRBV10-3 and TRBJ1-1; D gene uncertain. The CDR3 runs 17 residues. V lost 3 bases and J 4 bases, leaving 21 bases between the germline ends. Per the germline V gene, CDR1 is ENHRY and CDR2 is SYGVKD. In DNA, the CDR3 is TGTGCCATCAGTGATGAAGACCTCGACCTTGGGTTCACTGAAGCTTTCTTT. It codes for CAISDEDLDLGFTEAFF.

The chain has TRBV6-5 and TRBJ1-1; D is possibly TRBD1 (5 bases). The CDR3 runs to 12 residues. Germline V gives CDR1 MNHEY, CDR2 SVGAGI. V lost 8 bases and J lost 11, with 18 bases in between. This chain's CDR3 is CASSFAQGRAFF. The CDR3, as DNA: TGTGCCAGCTCGTTTGCGCAGGGCAGGGCTTTCTTT.

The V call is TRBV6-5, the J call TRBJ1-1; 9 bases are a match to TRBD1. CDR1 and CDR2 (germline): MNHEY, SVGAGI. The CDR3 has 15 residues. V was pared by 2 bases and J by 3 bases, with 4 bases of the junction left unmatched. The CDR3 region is CASSYTWTGDTEAFF. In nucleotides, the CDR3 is TGTGCCAGCAGTTACACCTGGACAGGGGACACTGAAGCTTTCTTT.

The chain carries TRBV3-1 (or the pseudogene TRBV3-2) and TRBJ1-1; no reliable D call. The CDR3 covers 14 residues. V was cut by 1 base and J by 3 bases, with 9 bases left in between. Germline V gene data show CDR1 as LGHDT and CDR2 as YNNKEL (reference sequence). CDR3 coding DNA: TGTGCCAGCAGCCAAGTCATGAGGTACACTGAAGCTTTCTTT. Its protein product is CASSQVMRYTEAFF.

The chain's CDR3 is CASSLETGTLEAFF. The CDR3 DNA reads TGTGCCAGCAGCTTAGAAACAGGAACGCTTGAAGCTTTCTTT. The gene calls are TRBV11-3 and TRBJ1-1, with a possible D match to TRBD1 (5 bases). With 0 bases removed from V and 7 bases from J, the gap between germline ends came to 12 bases. There are 14 residues in the CDR3. CDR1 SGHNT and CDR2 YENEEA come from the germline V gene.

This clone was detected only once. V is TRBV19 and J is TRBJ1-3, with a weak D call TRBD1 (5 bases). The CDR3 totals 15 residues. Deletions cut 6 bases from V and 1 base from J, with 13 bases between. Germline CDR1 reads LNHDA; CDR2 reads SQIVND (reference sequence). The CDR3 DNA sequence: TGTGCCAGTAGAGCAGGGATCGGTTCTGGAAACACCATATATTTT. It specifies CASRAGIGSGNTIYF.

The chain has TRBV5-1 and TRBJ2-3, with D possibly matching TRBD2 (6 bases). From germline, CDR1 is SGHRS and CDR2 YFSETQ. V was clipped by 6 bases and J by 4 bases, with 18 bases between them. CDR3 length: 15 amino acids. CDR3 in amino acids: CASTGLPLAADTQYF. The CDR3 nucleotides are TGCGCCAGCACGGGACTCCCACTGGCCGCAGATACGCAGTATTTT.